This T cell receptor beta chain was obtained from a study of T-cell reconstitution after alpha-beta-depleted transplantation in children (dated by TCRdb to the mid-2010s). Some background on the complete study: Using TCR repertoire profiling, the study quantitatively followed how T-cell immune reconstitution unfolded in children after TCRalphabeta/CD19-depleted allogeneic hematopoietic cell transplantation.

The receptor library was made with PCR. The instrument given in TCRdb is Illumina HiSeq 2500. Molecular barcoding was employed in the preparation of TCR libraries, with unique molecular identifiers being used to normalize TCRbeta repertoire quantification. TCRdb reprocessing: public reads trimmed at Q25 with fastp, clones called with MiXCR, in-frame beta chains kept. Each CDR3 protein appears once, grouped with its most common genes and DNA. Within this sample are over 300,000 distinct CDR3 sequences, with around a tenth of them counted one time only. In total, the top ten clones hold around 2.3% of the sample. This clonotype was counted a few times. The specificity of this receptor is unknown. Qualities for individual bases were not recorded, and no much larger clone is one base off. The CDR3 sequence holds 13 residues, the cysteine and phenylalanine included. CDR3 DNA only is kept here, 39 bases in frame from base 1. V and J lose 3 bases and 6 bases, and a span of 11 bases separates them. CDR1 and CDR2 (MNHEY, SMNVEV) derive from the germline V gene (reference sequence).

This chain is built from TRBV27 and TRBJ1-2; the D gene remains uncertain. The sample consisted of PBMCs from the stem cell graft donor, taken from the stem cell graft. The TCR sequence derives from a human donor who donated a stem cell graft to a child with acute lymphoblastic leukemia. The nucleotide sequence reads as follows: TGTGCCAGCAGTTTGTCGGCGGTAAATGGCTACACCTTC. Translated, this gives CASSLSAVNGYTF.